The clone carrying this T cell receptor beta chain was detected once. The antigen is unknown. Germline loops: CDR1 SGHTA, CDR2 FQGNSA. Deletions cut 3 bases from V and 1 base from J, with 6 bases between. This CDR3 is built from 14 residues. The sample is drawn from a study of T cell responses to AZD1222 COVID-19 vaccine. Overall study findings and caveats: Reports say nearly half of spike-specific TCRs go after unmutated variant regions. Donors were mostly white British, more females; clonal diversity possibly underestimated. Seropositive at baseline were only 5 to 7 AZD1222 recipients.

The data were produced by immunoSEQ multiplex PCR, yet TCRdb's version contains in-frame clones alone and is incomplete. The data contain around 150,000 clones, about 90% of them singletons. This chain links TRBV7-2 with TRBJ2-2; tentatively, D is TRBD1 or TRBD2 (5 bases each). The source is an adult who received the AZD1222 COVID-19 vaccine. Material: peripheral blood, obtained 28 days after the second AZD1222 dose. The CDR3 region is CASSFGGNTGELFF. CDR3 sequence (DNA): TGTGCCAGCAGCTTTGGGGGGAACACCGGGGAGCTGTTTTTT.